The following is a T cell receptor beta chain sequence with its context. This CDR3 contains 14 residues. Germline assignment: CDR1 MNHNS and CDR2 SASEGT. Trimming stripped 5 bases from V and 8 bases from J, with 15 bases between. These data originate in a study of cytomegalovirus exposure and HLA in healthy donors. Study background: A data release that came early held approximately 85 million unique TCRs from HLA-typed donors.

A multiplex PCR was run with 60 Vbeta primers and 13 Jbeta primers. The data were produced by immunoSEQ multiplex PCR, yet TCRdb's version contains in-frame clones alone and is incomplete. The data contain some 150,000 clones, 80% to 90% of them seen just once; the ten biggest clones take up about 13%. The source of this sequence is a woman between 50 and 59 years old in good health and CMV-seronegative. The rearrangement uses TRBV6-1 and TRBJ2-2; D gene unclear. The sample consisted of PBMCs. CDR3 residues: CASSFSAPRGELFF. In DNA, the CDR3 is TGTGCCAGCAGTTTCTCGGCCCCCAGGGGGGAGCTGTTTTTT.